This T cell receptor (beta chain) was recovered during a study of cytomegalovirus exposure and HLA in healthy donors. Germline CDR1 and CDR2: SGDLS and YYNGEE. The J segment lost 13 bases and the V segment lost 0 bases, leaving 8 bases of the junction unmatched. The CDR3 has 14 residues. The PCR made use of 60 Vbeta and 13 Jbeta primers. Profiling relied on immunoSEQ multiplex PCR, and the TCRdb table lists in-frame clones only, not all of them. The repertoire holds around 97,000 clones, with approximately 79% as singletons. The rearrangement joins TRBV9 to TRBJ2-1; 9 bases line up with TRBD2. This TCR derives from a man aged 50 to 60 in good health and CMV-seropositive. What was sequenced was PBMCs. CDR3 sequence: CASSVDGGGGGQFF. For the CDR3, the DNA is TGTGCCAGCAGCGTAGATGGCGGGGGGGGTGGACAGTTCTTC. Using reference TRBV9 and TRBJ2-1 for the parts outside the CDR3, the full variable domain is DSGVTQTPKHLITATGQRVTLRCSPRSGDLSVYWYQQSLDQGLQFLIQYYNGEERAKGNILERFSAQQFPDLHSELNLSSLELGDSALYFCASSVDGGGGGQFFGPGTRLTVL.